The present TCR beta chain was sequenced within a study of blood T cell repertoires in COVID-19. Whole-study context: PBMCs, B-cell-depleted T cells, or T cells provided the cDNA or gDNA that made up the material.

Repertoires were generated with immunoSEQ multiplex PCR, while TCRdb's copy carries only in-frame clones and drops some. The table lists some 390,000 clones, roughly 89% of them singletons. Individuals drawn from approximately 26 US areas were roughly 18 to 95 years old. Clinical history reported by participants formed the basis on which cohorts were assigned. The count of this clone is one. J lost 2 bases, V lost 5 bases, and 5 bases had no gene match. The CDR3 length is 14 residues. Per the germline V gene, CDR1 is LNHNV and CDR2 is YYDKDF (reference sequence). The source of this sequence is a woman aged 30 to 39 who had recovered from COVID-19. Sequenced material: PBMCs or T cells enriched from blood (not recorded which). The rearrangement joins TRBV15 to TRBJ2-7; TRBD1 agrees at 8 bases. This chain's CDR3 is CATSRDRLTYEQYF. The CDR3, as DNA: TGTGCCACCAGCCGGGACAGGCTAACCTACGAGCAGTACTTC.